The sequence of this T cell receptor beta chain was determined in a study of cytomegalovirus exposure and HLA in healthy donors. CDR3 length: 15 residues. Trimming cost V 6 bases and J 3 bases; bases outside gene matches: 7. The germline V gene has CDR1 SNHLY and CDR2 FYNNEI. PCR amplification relied on 60 Vbeta primers (plus 13 Jbeta primers). Method: immunoSEQ multiplex PCR; TCRdb's copy keeps in-frame clones and lacks some. The sample totals about 74,000 clones. The sample consisted of PBMCs. The V and J genes are TRBV2 and TRBJ2-3, with 9 bases identical to TRBD1. The clonotype originates from a female donor in good health and CMV-seropositive. CDR3 in amino acids: CASRNRDRETDTQYF. The CDR3 DNA sequence: TGTGCCAGCAGGAACCGGGACAGGGAAACAGATACGCAGTATTTT.